Listed below are T cell receptor beta chains from one sample, sequenced in a study of blood T cells in healthy people across ages. TCRdb reprocessed the 5' RACE reads via MiXCR and lists one record per CDR3 protein. The sample consists of about 680,000 distinct CDR3 sequences, approximately 50% of them appearing once. Sequencing was done on a sample of blood. Receptors originate from a woman aged 55-70 years in good health. CDR3s include the opening cysteine and the closing phenylalanine or tryptophan. D genes are given only for firm matches. Size values are once, few and many counts, or a class for expanded clones, and some rows have none.

TGTGCCAGCAGCGTAGACCCTTCTTCCTACGAGCAGTACTTC	CASSVDPSSYEQYF	-	TRBV9	TRBJ2-7	few
TGTGCCATCAGTGAGTGGCAGAGCAATCAGCCCCAGCATTTT	CAISEWQSNQPQHF	-	TRBV10-3	TRBJ1-5	few
TGTGCCAGCAGCTACACCGGGACTCCCCTAGACGGGTTCTTC	CASSYTGTPLDGFF	-	TRBV11-2	TRBJ2-5	-
TGTGCCACCAGCAGAGGACAGGGTGATGGCTACACCTTC	CATSRGQGDGYTF	TRBD1	TRBV15	TRBJ1-2	-
TGTGCCAGCAGCCAAGGTCCTACAGGATGGGAGCAGTTCTTC	CASSQGPTGWEQFF	-	TRBV9	TRBJ2-1	-
TGCGCCAGCAGCTTGGGGGACAGCCACAATGAGCAGTTCTTC	CASSLGDSHNEQFF	TRBD1	TRBV5-1	TRBJ2-1	-
TGTGCCAGCTCACCGGAAGCAGGACCAAACTATGGCTACACCTTC	CASSPEAGPNYGYTF	-	TRBV18	TRBJ1-2	few
TGTGCCAGCAGTGAACGGACAACCCGAGGAGAGACCCAGTACTTC	CASSERTTRGETQYF	-	TRBV27	TRBJ2-5	once
TGTGCCTGGAGTACAGGGCGTAATGGCTACACCTTC	CAWSTGRNGYTF	-	TRBV30	TRBJ1-2	-
TGCAGCGTCCGGGACAGGTTATACAATGAGCAGTTCTTC	CSVRDRLYNEQFF	TRBD1	TRBV29-1	TRBJ2-1	-
TGTGCCGCTACCTTGAACACTGAAGCTTTCTTT	CAATLNTEAFF	-	TRBV12-3/TRBV12-4	TRBJ1-1	-
TGTGCCAGAATAACTGGGACTAGCGTGGCCAAAAACATTCAGTACTTC	CARITGTSVAKNIQYF	TRBD2	TRBV13	TRBJ2-4	few
TGTGCCAGCAGAGTCTCCACTGGACTAGGCCTTACGCAGTATTTT	CASRVSTGLGLTQYF	TRBD2	TRBV7-9	TRBJ2-3	-
TGTGCCAGCAGTTTTGACGGGCGCACAGATACGCAGTATTTT	CASSFDGRTDTQYF	-	TRBV27	TRBJ2-3	-
TGTGCCAGCAGCTTAGGGGGCAACACCGGGGAGCTGTTTTTT	CASSLGGNTGELFF	-	TRBV7-9	TRBJ2-2	many
TGCAGCACATCGGAGGGGGCCGGAAACACCATATATTTT	CSTSEGAGNTIYF	TRBD1	TRBV29-1	TRBJ1-3	-
TGCAGCGCCGAGGGGCGGGCAAACACTGAAGCTTTCTTT	CSAEGRANTEAFF	-	TRBV29-1	TRBJ1-1	few
TGCAGTGCTGAGAGCGGGACCCGCTACGAGCAGTACTTC	CSAESGTRYEQYF	TRBD2	TRBV20-1	TRBJ2-7	many
TGTGCCAGCAGTTTATCGGCGCCCTCCTACGAGCAGTACTTC	CASSLSAPSYEQYF	-	TRBV27	TRBJ2-7	-
TGTGCCATCACCAACGGACAGGTTAACACAGATACGCAGTATTTT	CAITNGQVNTDTQYF	TRBD1	TRBV10-3	TRBJ2-3	few
TGCAGTGCTCCCGGAAAAACGACCATCCACCAGAACACTGAAGCTTTCTTT	CSAPGKTTIHQNTEAFF	-	TRBV20-1	TRBJ1-1	-
TGTGCCATCAGTGAGATAGCGGACTCCTACGAGCAGTACTTC	CAISEIADSYEQYF	-	TRBV10-3	TRBJ2-7	-
TGTGCCAGCAGCCACCCCCGACTAGCGGGGGGGTACAATGAGCAGTTCTTC	CASSHPRLAGGYNEQFF	TRBD2	TRBV7-9	TRBJ2-1	many
TGTGCCAGCAGCCAAGGGGCGGGAGGCACAGATACGCAGTATTTT	CASSQGAGGTDTQYF	TRBD2	TRBV4-2	TRBJ2-3	many
TGCGCCAGCAGCCAAGAGGTTAGCGGGAGGCCCAACACAGATACGCAGTATTTT	CASSQEVSGRPNTDTQYF	TRBD2	TRBV4-3	TRBJ2-3	-
TGTGCCAGCAGCTTGACACGTGCTGGAGCGAGATCGGAGACCCAGTACTTC	CASSLTRAGARSETQYF	-	TRBV5-6	TRBJ2-5	-
TGCAGTGCTAGAGGTCGAAGGCCCCCCTACGAGCAGTACTTC	CSARGRRPPYEQYF	-	TRBV20-1	TRBJ2-7	-
TGTGCCAGCAGTTTAGCGGGGACAGGGAGTCGATCAGAGCAGTACTTC	CASSLAGTGSRSEQYF	TRBD1	TRBV12-3/TRBV12-4	TRBJ2-5	few
TGTGCCATCAGTGAGTCGAACGGGAGGGACAATGAGCAGTTCTTC	CAISESNGRDNEQFF	TRBD2	TRBV10-3	TRBJ2-1	few
TGCAGTGCCTGGGACAGGGCGGGGAATGAGCAGTTCTTC	CSAWDRAGNEQFF	TRBD1	TRBV20-1	TRBJ2-1	-
TGTGCCAGCAGTGTGGGACAGGGTCGCGGCTACACCTTC	CASSVGQGRGYTF	TRBD1	TRBV2	TRBJ1-2	once
TGCAGTGCTAGAATCCGGAATGAGCAGTTCTTC	CSARIRNEQFF	-	TRBV20-1	TRBJ2-1	once
TGCGCCAGCAGCCAAGGTACACCCCTCGCCACAGATACGCAGTATTTT	CASSQGTPLATDTQYF	-	TRBV4-3	TRBJ2-3	-
TGCAGTGCTCACCATTCTGGCAGCGGGAGGCATGAGCAGTTCTTC	CSAHHSGSGRHEQFF	TRBD2	TRBV20-1	TRBJ2-1	-
TGTGCCAGCAGTTCTGGGAGAAGTAGATCTGGGGCCAACGTCCTGACTTTC	CASSSGRSRSGANVLTF	-	TRBV6-2/TRBV6-3	TRBJ2-6	few
TGTGCCAGCTCACTCCTGATTCCGGGACGGTCAAACAATGAGCAGTTCTTC	CASSLLIPGRSNNEQFF	-	TRBV18	TRBJ2-1	-
TGTGCCAGCAGTATTGAGGGCAATCAGCCCCAGCATTTT	CASSIEGNQPQHF	-	TRBV28	TRBJ1-5	-
TGTGCCAGCAGCTCCGGACAGGGCCCTAACTATGGCTACACCTTC	CASSSGQGPNYGYTF	TRBD1	TRBV9	TRBJ1-2	-
TGCGCCAGCAGCCAAGACTTACCGGGGCGGACTAATGAAAAACTGTTTTTT	CASSQDLPGRTNEKLFF	-	TRBV4-3	TRBJ1-4	-
TGTGCCATCAGCGCAGGCAGCCAAGAGACCCAGTACTTC	CAISAGSQETQYF	-	TRBV10-3	TRBJ2-5	-
TGCAGTGCTAGGGACCGGAAGCCTCAAGAGACCCAGTACTTC	CSARDRKPQETQYF	-	TRBV20-1	TRBJ2-5	-